What follows describes a single T cell receptor beta chain. The assay was immunoSEQ multiplex PCR, and TCRdb's table has in-frame clones only and misses some. The table lists 150,000 to 200,000 clones, 88% of them singletons. The entry originates in a study of blood T cell repertoires in COVID-19. Germline V gene data show CDR1 as SQVTM and CDR2 as ANQGSEA. The CDR3 has 10 amino acids. Trimming removed 4 bases from V and 5 bases from J, with 4 bases in between. The V call is TRBV29-1, the J call TRBJ2-3; no clear D gene. The sample comprised peripheral blood. This TCR was sampled from a man aged 40-55 years with active or convalescent COVID-19. The CDR3 spells CSVARDTQYF. As DNA, the CDR3 is TGCAGCGTTGCGAGAGATACGCAGTATTTT.